The 8 T cell receptor beta chains in this list originate from one sample, sequenced in a study of shared clonotypes between healthy human individuals. The table came from immunoSEQ multiplex PCR; TCRdb's copy has only in-frame clones and leaves some out. The repertoire includes under 550,000 clones, 90% to 97% of them detected once, and about 0.057% sits in the top ten. The sample taken for sequencing was naive CD4+ T cells sorted from blood. As for subset: CD45RA+ positively selected. These receptor sequences come from a woman aged 25-40 years in good health.

V gene TRBV6-5 combines with J gene TRBJ1-5; D unresolved. The V end lost 6 bases, the J end lost 3 bases, and 12 bases lay between the germline ends. The germline V gene has CDR1 MNHEY and CDR2 SVGAGI. The CDR3 covers 14 residues. For the CDR3, the DNA is TGTGCCAGCAGCCGAGAAGGCCCCAATCAGCCCCAGCATTTT. This codes for CASSREGPNQPQHF.

The chain is built from TRBV5-1 and TRBJ2-5; D possibly corresponds to TRBD2 (7 bases). Trimming cost V 6 bases and J 1 base, with 16 bases left between them. This CDR3 is built from 15 residues. Germline V lookup: CDR1 SGHRS, CDR2 YFSETQ. The DNA for the CDR3 is TGCGCCAGCATCAATGGGGGGGCTGCCCAAGAGACCCAGTACTTC. It yields the protein CASINGGAAQETQYF.

V usage is TRBV19 and J usage is TRBJ2-7; 13 nucleotides agree with TRBD2. The V segment lost 4 bases and the J segment 2 bases; nucleotides outside the gene matches: 20. The CDR3 consists of 21 residues. Germline V gene lookup returns CDR1 LNHDA and CDR2 SQIVND (reference sequence). CDR3 sequence (DNA): TGTGCCAGTAGTAAGATTAGCGCCGGACTAGCGGGAGCTAACAGGACCTACGAGCAGTACTTC. This gives the protein CASSKISAGLAGANRTYEQYF. Full variable domain (missing parts from reference TRBV19 and TRBJ2-7): DGGITQSPKYLFRKEGQNVTLSCEQNLNHDAMYWYRQDPGQGLRLIYYSQIVNDFQKGDIAEGYSVSREKKESFPLTVTSAQKNPTAFYLCASSKISAGLAGANRTYEQYFGPGTRLTVT.

This sequence joins TRBV19 and TRBJ1-6, with 7 nucleotides matching TRBD1. The CDR3 spans 15 residues. After removal of 3 bases from V and 7 bases from J, the junction contained 6 bases not matched to a gene. Germline V gene lookup returns CDR1 LNHDA and CDR2 SQIVND (reference sequence). The CDR3: CASSISRDRNSPLHF. For the CDR3, the DNA is TGTGCCAGTAGTATTTCGAGGGACAGAAATTCACCCCTCCACTTT.

The V call is TRBV27, the J call TRBJ2-7; no clear D. The CDR3 covers 14 residues. The V and J ends lost 4 bases and 2 bases respectively, with 12 bases between them. The germline CDR1 and CDR2 sequences are MNHEY and SMNVEV (reference sequence). The CDR3 protein is CASSSYGLTYEQYF. The CDR3 bases are TGTGCCAGCAGTTCTTACGGGCTAACCTACGAGCAGTACTTC.

The chain employs TRBV28 and TRBJ1-1; D possibly corresponds to TRBD1 (6 bases). Trimming took off 6 bases at V and 4 bases at J, with 18 bases between the two ends. CDR3 length: 15 amino acids. Germline V CDR1 and CDR2: MDHEN, SYDVKM. The CDR3, as DNA: TGTGCCAGCAGGCTGGGGGCTAGGTCTTCCACTGAAGCTTTCTTT. This translates into CASRLGARSSTEAFF. The variable domain in full, with the rest retrieved from reference TRBV28 and TRBJ1-1, is DVKVTQSSRYLVKRTGEKVFLECVQDMDHENMFWYRQDPGLGLRLIYFSYDVKMKEKGDIPEGYSVSREKKERFSLILESASTNQTSMYLCASRLGARSSTEAFFGQGTRLTVV.

The gene calls are TRBV28 and TRBJ2-5; the D is unclear. With the DNA end fitting TRBJ2-7 better, the J assignment may be wrong. Germline V gene lookup returns CDR1 MDHEN and CDR2 SYDVKM. The length of the CDR3 is 12 residues. In nucleotides, the CDR3 is TGTGCCAGCAGTGTTAGCTCCTACGAGCAGTACTTC. The encoded protein is CASSVSSYEQYF.

The V and J genes are TRBV30 and TRBJ2-7; TRBD2 matches at 11 bases. CDR3 length: 15 amino acids. The germline CDR1 and CDR2 sequences are GTSNPN and SVGIG (reference sequence). The V gene end was trimmed by 2 bases and the J gene end by 3 bases; junction bases not matched to a gene: 6. The CDR3 DNA sequence: TGTGCCTGGAGTTCAAGACTAGCGGGAAGCTACGAGCAGTACTTC. The encoded protein is CAWSSRLAGSYEQYF.